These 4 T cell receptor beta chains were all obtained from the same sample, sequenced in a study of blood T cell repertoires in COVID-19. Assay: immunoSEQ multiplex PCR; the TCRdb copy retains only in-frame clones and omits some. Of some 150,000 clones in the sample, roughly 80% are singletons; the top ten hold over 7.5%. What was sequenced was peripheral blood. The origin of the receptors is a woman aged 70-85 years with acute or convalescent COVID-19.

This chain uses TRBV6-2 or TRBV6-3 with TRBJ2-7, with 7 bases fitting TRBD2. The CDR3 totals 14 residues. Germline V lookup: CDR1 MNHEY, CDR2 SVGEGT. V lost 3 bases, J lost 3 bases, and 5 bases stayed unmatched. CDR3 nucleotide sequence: TGTGCCAGCAGTTATCCGGGAGGCGGCTACGAGCAGTACTTC. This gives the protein CASSYPGGGYEQYF.

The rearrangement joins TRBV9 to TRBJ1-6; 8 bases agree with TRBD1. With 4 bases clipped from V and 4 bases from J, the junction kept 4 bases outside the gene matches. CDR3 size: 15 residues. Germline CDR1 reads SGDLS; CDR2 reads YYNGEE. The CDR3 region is CASSLRQGYNSPLHF. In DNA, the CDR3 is TGTGCCAGCAGCCTGCGACAGGGGTATAATTCACCCCTCCACTTT.

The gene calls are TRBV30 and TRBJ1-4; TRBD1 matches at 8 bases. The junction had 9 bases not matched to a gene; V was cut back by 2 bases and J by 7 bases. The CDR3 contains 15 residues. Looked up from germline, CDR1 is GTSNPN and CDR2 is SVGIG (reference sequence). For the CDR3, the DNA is TGTGCCTGGAGTAGATTTCAGGGGGCCGGTGAAAAACTGTTTTTT. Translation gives CAWSRFQGAGEKLFF.

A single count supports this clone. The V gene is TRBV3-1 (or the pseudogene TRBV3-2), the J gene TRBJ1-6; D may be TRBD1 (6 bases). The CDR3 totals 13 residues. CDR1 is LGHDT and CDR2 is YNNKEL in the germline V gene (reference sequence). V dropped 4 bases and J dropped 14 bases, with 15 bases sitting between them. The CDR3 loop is CASSPETRGSLHF. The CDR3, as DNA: TGTGCCAGCAGCCCCGAAACCAGGGGATCCCTCCACTTT.